The clone carrying this T cell receptor beta chain has only a few counts. Its target is not known. The junction differs from germline at one of its ends, possibly a read error. Healthy Caucasians, and only they, were the donors. Each cDNA held unique molecular identifiers, and template switching gave it a universal primer site. TCRdb re-called the 5' RACE reads through MiXCR, storing one row per CDR3 protein. This repertoire shows fewer than 550,000 distinct CDR3 sequences, 13% to 15% found once; its top ten account for 0.8% to 1%. The data stem from a study of identical twins. Findings of the study overall: Conclusions were based on cross-sectional statistical analysis, without following the same donors. Invariant cells of the MAIT and iNKT types might have partly distorted the zero-insertion analyses.

This CDR3 region has 13 residues. Germline assignment: CDR1 SSHAT and CDR2 FNYEAQ (reference sequence). These data also featured in a second study, about yellow fever vaccine responses in identical twins.

Material for sequencing was CD4+ T cells sorted from blood. This TCR was sampled from a woman younger than 35 in good health. This chain uses TRBV7-7 with TRBJ2-4; TRBD1 is a possible D gene (5 bases). CDR3 sequence (DNA): TGTGCTAGCAGCCGGAGAAACTCAGGGCCCCCGTACTTC. Translated: CASSRRNSGPPYF.